The following is a T cell receptor (beta chain) sequence with its context. The PCR contained 60 Vbeta and 13 Jbeta primers. Profiling relied on immunoSEQ multiplex PCR, and the TCRdb table lists in-frame clones only, not all of them. The sample holds tens of thousands of clones; 70% to 85% are singletons and the top ten take roughly 9%. These data are taken from a study of cytomegalovirus exposure and HLA in healthy donors. Looked up from germline, CDR1 is MNHEY and CDR2 is SMNVEV (reference sequence). CDR3 length equals 17 residues. V gave up 2 bases and J gave up 4 bases; unmatched junction bases: 9.

The sequence derives from a man aged 35 to 55 in good health and CMV-seropositive. Sequencing was done on a sample of PBMCs. The chain combines TRBV27 with TRBJ2-2; TRBD1 aligns across 8 bases. For the CDR3, the DNA is TGTGCCAGCAGTTTAGGGAACAGGGGGACCTCCACCGGGGAGCTGTTTTTT. Its translation is CASSLGNRGTSTGELFF.